This passage covers 24 T cell receptor beta chains from one sample sequenced in a study of cytotoxic CD8 clonotypes in ibrutinib-treated CLL. Only in-frame clones appear in the TCRdb table, and some are missing; sequencing was by immunoSEQ multiplex PCR. The table includes some 200,000 clones, 60% to 80% detected once. This sample comprised PBMCs, obtained after 12 months of ibrutinib treatment. Every receptor here comes from a human donor with chronic lymphocytic leukemia.

CDR3 bases: TGTGCCAGCAGCCAAGATCTGGTAGCGGGATCGTCGCGTGTCAAAAACATTCAGTACTTC. Translation gives CASSQDLVAGSSRVKNIQYF. The J gene is TRBJ2-4, the V gene TRBV4-2; 8 nucleotides match TRBD2. Unmatched junction bases numbered 16, after V lost 0 bases and J lost 3 bases. The CDR3 loop spans 20 amino acids. Germline loops: CDR1 LGHNA, CDR2 YNFKEQ.

The chain uses TRBV7-6 and TRBJ2-1; D ambiguous. Between the trimmed V and J ends, which lost 9 bases and 4 bases, there was a span of 4 bases. Looked up from germline, CDR1 is SGHVS and CDR2 is FNYEAQ. The CDR3 spans 10 residues. CDR3 nucleotide sequence: TGTGCCAGGATATACAATGAGCAGTTCTTC. Amino acid sequence: CARIYNEQFF.

The CDR3 DNA reads TGTGCCAGCACGGGGAGGGACTACGAGCAGTACTTC. Amino acids: CASTGRDYEQYF. The chain carries TRBV28 and TRBJ2-7, with 7 bases lining up with TRBD2. V dropped 7 bases and J dropped 3; count of bases not matched to a gene: 3. CDR3 length equals 12 residues. Germline lookup yields CDR1 MDHEN and CDR2 SYDVKM.

The chain links TRBV30 to TRBJ1-2; 9 bases are a match to TRBD1. CDR3 length: 11 amino acids. J lost 6 bases, V lost 7 bases, and 3 bases had no gene match. The V gene's germline CDR1 is GTSNPN and CDR2 SVGIG (reference sequence). In DNA, the CDR3 is TGTGCCTCGACAGGGGGGAATGGCTACACCTTC. Translated, it gives CASTGGNGYTF.

This clone was found a few times. The DNA of the CDR3 is TGTGCCTGGAGTAGACAGGCGGATCAGCCCCAGCATTTT. It encodes CAWSRQADQPQHF. The rearrangement joins TRBV30 to TRBJ1-5, with D perhaps matching TRBD1 (6 bases). The germline CDR1 and CDR2 sequences are GTSNPN and SVGIG (reference sequence). V lost 2 bases and J 5 bases, leaving 10 bases between the germline ends. CDR3 size: 13 residues. Supplemented by reference TRBV30 and TRBJ1-5, the full variable domain reads SQTIHQWPATLVQPVGSPLSLECTVEGTSNPNLYWYRQAAGRGLQLLFYSVGIGQISSEVPQNLSASRPQDRQFILSSKKLLLSDSGFYLCAWSRQADQPQHFGDGTRLSIL.

This chain joins TRBV19 and TRBJ1-2; tentatively, D is TRBD1 (5 bases). The CDR3 covers 16 residues. Germline-derived CDR1 and CDR2 are LNHDA and SQIVND (reference sequence). With 6 bases removed from V and 0 bases from J, the gap between germline ends came to 17 bases. The CDR3 loop reads CASSPGQEKANYGYTF. The CDR3 DNA is TGTGCCAGTAGCCCGGGGCAGGAAAAAGCTAACTATGGCTACACCTTC.

This chain links TRBV9 with TRBJ2-7; no reliable D call. Germline CDR1 is SGDLS and CDR2 is YYNGEE. There are 14 residues in the CDR3. Between the trimmed V and J ends, which lost 1 base and 0 bases, there was a span of 8 bases. CDR3 loop: CASSVLTNSYEQYF. DNA of the CDR3: TGTGCCAGCAGCGTACTCACAAACTCCTACGAGCAGTACTTC.

This rearrangement joins TRBV28 to TRBJ1-2, with D unresolved. In germline, CDR1 is MDHEN, CDR2 SYDVKM. The CDR3 consists of 11 residues. The CDR3 spells CVCWSNYGYTF. The CDR3 DNA reads TGTGTCTGTTGGTCTAACTATGGCTACACCTTC.

This rearrangement joins TRBV29-1 to TRBJ2-5; TRBD1 matches 9 bases. Germline V gives CDR1 SQVTM, CDR2 ANQGSEA. This CDR3 contains 13 residues. V lost 7 bases to trimming and J lost 4 bases; unmatched junction nucleotides: 7. As DNA, the CDR3 is TGCAGCGCTATACAGGGGGCAGGAGAGACCCAGTACTTC. The encoded protein is CSAIQGAGETQYF.

This chain joins TRBV5-4 and TRBJ1-1; maybe TRBD1 (6 bases). This CDR3 region has 16 residues. V lost 4 bases, J lost 8 bases, and 24 bases lay in between. Looked up from germline, CDR1 is SGHNT and CDR2 is YYREEE (reference sequence). This CDR3 is CASSHSVRGIAVEAFF. The CDR3 bases are TGTGCCAGCAGCCATTCCGTCAGGGGAATCGCTGTGGAAGCTTTCTTT.

The chain employs TRBV11-2 and TRBJ2-7, with TRBD2 matching 8 bases. J lost 8 bases, V lost 2 bases, and 8 bases had no gene match. CDR1 is SGHAT, CDR2 FQNNGV, per germline. This CDR3 contains 14 residues. For the CDR3, the DNA is TGTGCCAGCAGCTTAACGAGCGGGGGACCTAAGCAGTACTTC. Its protein product is CASSLTSGGPKQYF.

The rearrangement joins TRBV9 to TRBJ2-7, with D uncertain. The ends were cut back, 0 bases at V and 2 bases at J, with 6 bases in the middle. The CDR3 length is 13 residues. CDR1 and CDR2 (germline): SGDLS, YYNGEE. This chain's CDR3 is CASSVDIAYEQYF. CDR3 nucleotides: TGTGCCAGCAGCGTAGACATAGCCTACGAGCAGTACTTC. Complete variable domain (other parts from reference TRBV9 and TRBJ2-7): DSGVTQTPKHLITATGQRVTLRCSPRSGDLSVYWYQQSLDQGLQFLIQYYNGEERAKGNILERFSAQQFPDLHSELNLSSLELGDSALYFCASSVDIAYEQYFGPGTRLTVT.

The rearrangement links TRBV7-8 to TRBJ2-5, with D hard to call. The CDR3 covers 14 residues. The V end lost 7 bases, the J end lost 2 bases, and 14 bases lay between the germline ends. Germline-derived CDR1 and CDR2 are SGHVS and FQNEAQ. The CDR3 nucleotides read TGTGCCAGCACCTTCCGGATGGGACAAGAGACCCAGTACTTC. Protein product: CASTFRMGQETQYF.

The rearrangement links TRBV15 to TRBJ2-1; 9 nucleotides line up with TRBD1. The germline gives CDR1 LNHNV, CDR2 YYDKDF (reference sequence). This CDR3 is built from 15 residues. Trimming cost V 5 bases and J 6 bases; bases outside gene matches: 8. For the CDR3, the DNA is TGTGCCACCAGCCGCCGGGACAGGGTGGGCAATGAGCAGTTCTTC. The encoded protein is CATSRRDRVGNEQFF.

This rearrangement joins TRBV6-5 to TRBJ1-2; TRBD1 aligns across 9 bases. V gave up 6 bases and J gave up 5 bases; unmatched junction bases: 10. CDR1 and CDR2 (germline): MNHEY, SVGAGI. There are 15 residues in the CDR3. In nucleotides, the CDR3 is TGTGCCAGCAGCCATAAACCGACAGGGGGATATGGCTACACCTTC. Residues: CASSHKPTGGYGYTF.

This chain joins TRBV5-4 and TRBJ1-3; D gene uncertain. CDR3 length equals 16 residues. V lost 0 bases to trimming and J lost 1 base, with 11 bases between them. Germline V gene lookup returns CDR1 SGHNT and CDR2 YYREEE (reference sequence). Here the CDR3 DNA reads TGTGCCAGCAGCTTGGAGGGCAGATTTTCTGGAAACACCATATATTTT. It is translated as CASSLEGRFSGNTIYF.

The V and J genes are TRBV18 and TRBJ1-1; perhaps TRBD1 as D (5 bases). V lost 4 bases and J 1 base, leaving 7 bases between the germline ends. This CDR3 contains 13 residues. Germline CDR1 and CDR2: KGHSH and LQKENI. The DNA for the CDR3 is TGTGCCAGCTCACAGAGGGGGAACACTGAAGCTTTCTTT. Protein product: CASSQRGNTEAFF.

The chain uses TRBV6-6 and TRBJ2-5; D is uncertain. The germline V gene has CDR1 MNHNY and CDR2 SVGAGI (reference sequence). The CDR3 spans 12 residues. Trimming took 0 bases from V and 4 from J, leaving 3 bases between them. Here the CDR3 DNA reads TGTGCCAGCAGTTACTCAGGAGAGACCCAGTACTTC. Its protein is CASSYSGETQYF.

In this sample, this clone turned up a few times. The chain carries TRBV9 and TRBJ2-7; either TRBD1 or TRBD2 may fit D (5 bases each). The germline V gene has CDR1 SGDLS and CDR2 YYNGEE. This CDR3 has 15 residues. V was cut by 0 bases and J by 3 bases, with 13 bases left in between. DNA of the CDR3: TGTGCCAGCAGCGTAGGAGGGGCCTCGCGCTACGAGCAGTACTTC. Encoded protein: CASSVGGASRYEQYF.

V usage is TRBV7-9 and J usage is TRBJ2-7; 7 bases fit TRBD2. From germline, CDR1 is SEHNR and CDR2 FQNEAQ (reference sequence). The trim removed 1 base at V and 6 bases at J, leaving 9 bases unmatched. The CDR3 runs 15 residues. The CDR3 nucleotides are TGTGCCAGCAGCTTAGAGAGGAAGCGGGAACGCGAGCAGTACTTC. Encoded protein: CASSLERKREREQYF.

The chain has TRBV19 and TRBJ2-1; tentatively, D is TRBD1 (6 bases). V was pared by 5 bases and J by 7 bases, with 12 bases between. There are 13 residues in the CDR3. The germline CDR1 and CDR2 sequences are LNHDA and SQIVND (reference sequence). The CDR3 coding sequence is TGTGCCAGTAGTCCACAGGGTAGTAATGAGCAGTTCTTC. Translation: CASSPQGSNEQFF.

The chain combines TRBV9 with TRBJ2-2, with no clear D. The CDR3 sequence is 17 residues long. From germline, CDR1 is SGDLS and CDR2 YYNGEE. V was pared by 3 bases and J by 5 bases, with 20 bases between. In DNA form, the CDR3 reads TGTGCCAGCAGCGCCAGACAAGGACGAATTAATACCGGGGAGCTGTTTTTT. It specifies CASSARQGRINTGELFF.

This clone was picked up one time. The chain joins TRBV19 to TRBJ2-1; 8 bases agree with TRBD2. This CDR3 has 17 residues. Germline CDR1 and CDR2: LNHDA and SQIVND (reference sequence). Unmatched junction bases numbered 10, after V lost 6 bases and J lost 0 bases. The CDR3 coding sequence is TGTGCCAGTAGCCAGACTAGCGCCCCGAGCTCCTACAATGAGCAGTTCTTC. It translates to CASSQTSAPSSYNEQFF.

The chain joins TRBV6-6 to TRBJ2-7; possibly TRBD2 for D (6 bases). The CDR3 is made up of 11 amino acids. The V gene lost 4 bases and the J gene lost 6 bases, with 7 bases spanning the gap. Germline CDR1 MNHNY, CDR2 SVGAGI (reference sequence). The CDR3 region has the DNA TGTGCCAGCAGTTGGGGAGGCGAGCAGTACTTC. Translated: CASSWGGEQYF.